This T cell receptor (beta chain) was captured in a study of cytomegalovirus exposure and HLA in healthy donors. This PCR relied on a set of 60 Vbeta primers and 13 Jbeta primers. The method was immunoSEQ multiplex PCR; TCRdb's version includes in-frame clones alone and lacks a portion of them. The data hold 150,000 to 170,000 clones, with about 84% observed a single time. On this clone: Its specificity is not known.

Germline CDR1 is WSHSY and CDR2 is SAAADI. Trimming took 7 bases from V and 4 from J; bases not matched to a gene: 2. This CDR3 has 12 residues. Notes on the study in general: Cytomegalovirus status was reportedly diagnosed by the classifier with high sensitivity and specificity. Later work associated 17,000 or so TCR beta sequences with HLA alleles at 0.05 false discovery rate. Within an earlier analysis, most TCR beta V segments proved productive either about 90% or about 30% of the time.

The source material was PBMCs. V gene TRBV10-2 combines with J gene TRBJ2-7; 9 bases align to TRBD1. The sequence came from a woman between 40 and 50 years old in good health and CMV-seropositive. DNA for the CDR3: TGCGCCAGCAAGACAGGGGGTTACGAGCAGTACTTC. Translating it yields CASKTGGYEQYF.